The 26 T cell receptor beta chains reported below all come from one sample, sequenced in a study of T cells in Graves' hyperthyroidism and ophthalmopathy. Researchers amplified the TCR beta CDR3 regions from RNA transcripts. TCR CDR3 regions were first amplified by RT-PCR with HTBI primers. TCRdb recomputed calls from the multiplex PCR reads with MiXCR, one row per CDR3 protein. Here the sample spans some 180,000 distinct CDR3 sequences, about a sixth being singletons. Sequenced input: blood. Receptors were obtained from a woman aged 50 to 65 with Graves' hyperthyroidism.

This clonotype occurred many times. This rearrangement joins TRBV28 to TRBJ1-6; D remains ambiguous. This CDR3 has 15 amino acids. Germline V gene lookup returns CDR1 MDHEN and CDR2 SYDVKM. Trimming removed 1 base at V and 4 bases at J, with 8 bases between. The CDR3 spells CASSLSGLYNSPLHF. CDR3 sequence (DNA): TGTGCCAGCAGTTTATCAGGTCTTTATAATTCACCCCTCCACTTT. Complete variable domain (other parts from reference TRBV28 and TRBJ1-6): DVKVTQSSRYLVKRTGEKVFLECVQDMDHENMFWYRQDPGLGLRLIYFSYDVKMKEKGDIPEGYSVSREKKERFSLILESASTNQTSMYLCASSLSGLYNSPLHFGNGTRLTVT.

This clonotype has ten or more counts. This sequence joins TRBV2 and TRBJ1-1; D might be TRBD1 (6 bases). Germline-derived CDR1 and CDR2 are SNHLY and FYNNEI. CDR3 length: 13 amino acids. With 8 bases removed from V and 6 bases from J, the gap between germline ends came to 16 bases. This chain's CDR3 is CASSLQGPSEAFF. The CDR3 DNA sequence: TGTGCCAGCTCTTTACAGGGACCCTCTGAAGCTTTCTTT.

The chain joins TRBV19 to TRBJ2-3; 12 bases align to TRBD2. CDR1 and CDR2 from the germline V gene are LNHDA and SQIVND (reference sequence). The junction had 7 bases not matched to a gene; V was cut back by 9 bases and J by 6 bases. The CDR3 loop spans 14 amino acids. The CDR3 loop is CASNPSGGADTQYF. CDR3 nucleotide sequence: TGTGCCAGCAACCCTAGCGGGGGGGCTGATACGCAGTATTTT.

The J gene is TRBJ1-1, the V gene TRBV12-3 or TRBV12-4; no definite D call. This CDR3 contains 15 residues. Deletions cut 4 bases from V and 1 base from J, with 13 bases between. The CDR3 protein is CASSYVRHSNTEAFF. The CDR3 region has the DNA TGTGCCAGCAGTTATGTTCGACACTCGAACACTGAAGCTTTCTTT.

Many counts were recorded for this clonotype. As DNA, the CDR3 is TGTGCCAGCAGTTTAGGGTCTACCTACGAGCAGTACTTC. This gives the protein CASSLGSTYEQYF. This sequence joins TRBV28 and TRBJ2-7, with D unresolved. There are 13 residues in the CDR3. The germline V and J ends were trimmed by 2 bases and 2 bases, with 7 bases remaining between them. CDR1 is MDHEN and CDR2 is SYDVKM in the germline V gene.

The rearrangement uses TRBV5-1 and TRBJ2-7; TRBD2 matches at 9 bases. V was clipped by 0 bases and J by 0 bases; unmatched bases: 7. The germline V gene encodes CDR1 SGHRS and CDR2 YFSETQ. This CDR3 comprises 17 residues. The CDR3 here is CASSLGFSSGASYEQYF. The CDR3 DNA reads TGCGCCAGCAGCTTGGGTTTTTCTAGCGGGGCCTCCTACGAGCAGTACTTC.

This sequence joins TRBV12-3 or TRBV12-4 and TRBJ2-1; the match to TRBD1 covers 9 bases. The length of the CDR3 is 12 residues. Germline trimming cut 6 bases from V and 9 bases from J; bases unmatched to any gene: 3. The CDR3 is CASSRTGVEQFF. CDR3 coding DNA: TGTGCCAGCAGCAGGACAGGGGTTGAGCAGTTCTTC.

This clonotype was observed at least ten times. This chain connects TRBV9 to TRBJ2-3, with 9 bases matching TRBD2. V shed 2 bases, J shed 5 bases, and the junction held 6 bases outside the gene matches. Germline V lookup: CDR1 SGDLS, CDR2 YYNGEE. CDR3 length equals 15 residues. CDR3 nucleotides: TGTGCCAGCAGCGTGTCTAGCGGGGCTGAAGATACGCAGTATTTT. Its protein product is CASSVSSGAEDTQYF.

Turning to this clonotype: Given a much more abundant clone one base away, this may be a read error. This sequence joins TRBV28 and TRBJ2-7; 9 bases align to TRBD1. Trimming cost V 8 bases and J 4 bases; bases outside gene matches: 9. Germline loops: CDR1 MDHEN, CDR2 SYDVKM. This CDR3 spans 14 amino acids. The CDR3 DNA sequence: TGTGCCAGCTGTCGTGACAGGGGGGGGTACGAGCAGTACTTC. It is translated as CASCRDRGGYEQYF.

The table lists this clonotype with many counts. This rearrangement joins TRBV2 to TRBJ2-3; D ambiguous. Germline CDR1 is SNHLY and CDR2 is FYNNEI. The CDR3 is made up of 12 amino acids. The V end lost 2 bases, the J end lost 5 bases, and 5 bases lay between the germline ends. CDR3 nucleotide sequence: TGTGCCAGCAGTGAAATCAGAGATACGCAGTATTTT. Residues: CASSEIRDTQYF.

The V call is TRBV28, the J call TRBJ2-5; D perhaps matches TRBD1 (6 bases). V shed 5 bases and J shed 2 bases, with 12 bases lying between them. Germline CDR1 and CDR2: MDHEN and SYDVKM. This CDR3 is 14 amino acids long. The CDR3 nucleotides read TGTGCCAGCAGTCCCGGGGACAATCAAGAGACCCAGTACTTC. Translating it yields CASSPGDNQETQYF.

This sequence joins TRBV12-3 or TRBV12-4 and TRBJ2-7; D tentatively fits TRBD1 or TRBD2 (6 bases each). The CDR3 has 14 amino acids. The V end lost 2 bases, the J end lost 6 bases, and 14 bases lay between the germline ends. The CDR3 bases are TGTGCCAGCAGTTTAAGGGGGACTCGTGGCGAGCAGTACTTC. Translation: CASSLRGTRGEQYF.

This clonotype came up many times. This sequence joins TRBV12-5 and TRBJ2-7, with D perhaps being TRBD1 or TRBD2 (5 bases each). V lost 6 bases, J lost 2 bases, and 17 bases lay in between. CDR3 size: 15 residues. The germline CDR1 and CDR2 sequences are LGHNT and FRNRAP. DNA for the CDR3: TGTGCTAGTGGCAGGGTGGATCGGGGTACCTACGAGCAGTACTTC. Residues: CASGRVDRGTYEQYF.

The sample holds many counts of this clonotype. The chain is built from TRBV5-1 and TRBJ2-3; D not resolved. Per germline, CDR1 SGHRS and CDR2 YFSETQ. V gave up 2 bases and J gave up 0 bases, with 7 bases separating them. The CDR3 length is 14 residues. CDR3 amino acids: CASSFVVSTDTQYF. The CDR3 nucleotides are TGCGCCAGCAGCTTTGTCGTTAGCACAGATACGCAGTATTTT.

Many counts were recorded for this clonotype. The chain is built from TRBV2 and TRBJ1-2, with D perhaps matching TRBD1 (6 bases). This CDR3 region has 13 residues. The germline gives CDR1 SNHLY, CDR2 FYNNEI. Between the trimmed V and J ends, which lost 5 bases and 7 bases, there was a span of 14 bases. This chain's CDR3 is CASSQQGEGGYTF. Here the CDR3 DNA reads TGTGCCAGCAGTCAACAGGGTGAAGGTGGCTACACCTTC.

This clonotype came up many times. This chain joins TRBV2 and TRBJ2-1; TRBD2 aligns across 13 bases. Losses at the gene ends were 7 bases for V and 0 bases for J; bases not matched to a gene: 15. This CDR3 is built from 20 residues. Germline V gives CDR1 SNHLY, CDR2 FYNNEI. The CDR3 DNA is TGTGCCAGCAACTTTCCGCGGGGACTAGCGGGGTTTTCCTCCTACAATGAGCAGTTCTTC. This gives the protein CASNFPRGLAGFSSYNEQFF.

This clonotype has at least ten counts. The V and J genes are TRBV11-2 and TRBJ2-5, with 7 positions matching TRBD2. The CDR3 extends over 15 amino acids. V trimming: 5 bases; J trimming: 0 bases; junction bases outside the gene matches: 6. Germline lookup yields CDR1 SGHAT and CDR2 FQNNGV. The CDR3 nucleotides read TGTGCCAGCAGCCCTTTACTAGCGTACCAAGAGACCCAGTACTTC. Amino acid sequence: CASSPLLAYQETQYF. Filled out from reference TRBV11-2 and TRBJ2-5, the complete variable domain reads EAGVAQSPRYKIIEKRQSVAFWCNPISGHATLYWYQQILGQGPKLLIQFQNNGVVDDSQLPKDRFSAERLKGVDSTLKIQPAKLEDSAVYLCASSPLLAYQETQYFGPGTRLLVL.

This clonotype was seen at least ten times. V gene TRBV10-3 combines with J gene TRBJ1-6; possibly TRBD1 for D (6 bases). Germline lookup yields CDR1 ENHRY and CDR2 SYGVKD. This CDR3 has 12 amino acids. V lost 7 bases, J lost 10 bases, and 11 bases lay in between. CDR3 nucleotides: TGTGCCATCAAACAGGGTGAATCACCCCTCCACTTT. Amino acid sequence: CAIKQGESPLHF.

This clonotype was observed a handful of times. The rearrangement joins TRBV6-1 to TRBJ2-3, with 7 bases lining up with TRBD2. The CDR3 runs 16 residues. From germline, CDR1 is MNHNS and CDR2 SASEGT. V lost 6 bases and J lost 4; bases outside the gene matches: 13. The CDR3 is CASRPYWGGDSDTQYF. DNA of the CDR3: TGTGCCAGCAGGCCCTACTGGGGGGGGGACTCAGATACGCAGTATTTT.

This clonotype has a single count. The chain joins TRBV19 to TRBJ1-2; the D is unclear. The germline V gene encodes CDR1 LNHDA and CDR2 SQIVND (reference sequence). This CDR3 has 14 amino acids. Trimming took off 4 bases at V and 0 bases at J, with 9 bases between the two ends. The CDR3 coding sequence is TGTGCCAGTAGTAAAGCGGGAACTAACTATGGCTACACCTTC. Translated, it gives CASSKAGTNYGYTF.

This clonotype has ten or more counts. The genes are TRBV7-3 and TRBJ2-5, with D possibly TRBD2 on 5 matching bases. Trimming removed 2 bases from V and 5 bases from J, with 12 bases in between. The CDR3 runs to 14 residues. From germline, CDR1 is SGHTA and CDR2 FQGTGA. CDR3 sequence: CASSLRGGGETQYF. The DNA of the CDR3 is TGTGCCAGCAGCTTACGGGGTGGCGGGGAGACCCAGTACTTC.

This clonotype was seen repeatedly, ten times or more. J is TRBJ1-1 and V is TRBV5-1; a weak D match, TRBD1 (5 bases). V shed 1 base and J shed 2 bases, with 9 bases lying between them. CDR1 and CDR2 from the germline V gene are SGHRS and YFSETQ. This CDR3 has 14 residues. The CDR3 here is CASSLFQGNTEAFF. The CDR3, as DNA: TGCGCCAGCAGCTTGTTTCAGGGAAACACTGAAGCTTTCTTT.

V gene TRBV20-1 combines with J gene TRBJ2-7, with 9 bases identical to TRBD1. Germline assignment: CDR1 DFQATT and CDR2 SNEGSKA (reference sequence). Trimming at V came to 2 bases and at J to 1 base, leaving 3 bases not matched to a gene. This CDR3 is 14 amino acids long. Written as DNA, the CDR3 is TGCAGTGCTAGAACGGGACAGGGATCCTACGAGCAGTACTTC. Protein: CSARTGQGSYEQYF.

The sample holds many counts of this clonotype. The chain is built from TRBV6-2 or TRBV6-3 and TRBJ2-2; no reliable D call. This CDR3 has 14 amino acids. Germline V gene data show CDR1 as MNHEY and CDR2 as SVGEGT. Trimming took off 6 bases at V and 5 bases at J, with 13 bases between the two ends. As DNA, the CDR3 is TGTGCCAGCAGATTGGGCTCCCTGACCGGGGAGCTGTTTTTT. It codes for CASRLGSLTGELFF.

V gene TRBV9 combines with J gene TRBJ1-2, with D unclear. The CDR3 runs 13 residues. V lost 2 bases and J 3 bases, leaving 8 bases between the germline ends. Germline CDR1 is SGDLS and CDR2 is YYNGEE. The CDR3 DNA sequence: TGTGCCAGCAGCGTCTCGGACGACTATGGCTACACCTTC. Amino acid sequence: CASSVSDDYGYTF.

This clonotype was seen many times. The chain recombines TRBV20-1 with TRBJ2-5; no clear D. Germline V gives CDR1 DFQATT, CDR2 SNEGSKA (reference sequence). The CDR3 has 13 amino acids. Trimming took off 3 bases at V and 5 bases at J, with 13 bases between the two ends. Written as DNA, the CDR3 is TGCAGTGCTAGGCCAACTACGCAGGAGACCCAGTACTTC. Amino acid sequence: CSARPTTQETQYF.